This T cell receptor (beta chain) was profiled in a study of identical twins. Overall study results and limits: Clonotypes of the beta chain that were abundant in cord blood carried fewer insertions (memory repertoires showed none). Zero-insertion findings could be partly confounded by invariant cells (MAIT and iNKT cells).

With template switching, a universal primer site was added, and the cDNA carried unique molecular identifiers. TCRdb fed the 5' RACE reads into MiXCR, producing one record per CDR3 protein. The repertoire holds around 1.7 million distinct CDR3 sequences, with under 35% as singletons. J lost 2 bases, V lost 0 bases, and 4 bases had no gene match. Germline values: CDR1 DFQATT, CDR2 SNEGSKA (reference sequence). The CDR3 sequence is 16 residues long. With regard to this clonotype: Its target is not known.

This clonotype was obtained from a newborn girl in good health. This chain connects TRBV20-1 to TRBJ2-2, with 9 bases aligning to TRBD2. The source material was cord blood. The CDR3 spells CSARDRGGGNTGELFF. CDR3 coding DNA: TGCAGTGCTAGAGATCGCGGGGGGGGAAACACCGGGGAGCTGTTTTTT.